A single T cell receptor (beta chain) is shown here with its context. What it recognizes is unknown. A much larger clone lies one base from this, so it may be a read error. This sample stems from a study of post-analysis software for immune sequencing data. Findings and limits, study-wide: Controls had lower frequencies than patients of roughly five TRBV segments, which included TRBV5-6, TRBV5-1 and TRBV20-1. Batch-matched samples strongly co-clustered by F measure.

Unique-molecular-identifier-tagged TCR beta cDNA libraries were used. The T cell input of 1 to 10 million gave about 500,000 cDNA molecules. MiXCR was run by TCRdb on the PCR reads, yielding one entry per CDR3 protein. The sample records under 200,000 distinct CDR3 sequences, 29% being singletons. Germline CDR1 is LGHDT and CDR2 is YNNKEL (reference sequence). The CDR3 spans 16 residues. The sequence was obtained from a girl under 18 with multiple sclerosis. The sequenced sample was blood. J is TRBJ2-5 and V is TRBV3-1, with 10 bases fitting TRBD1. CDR3 region: CVSSQELTGGTKTQYF. CDR3 DNA: TGTGTCAGCAGCCAAGAATTGACAGGGGGCACGAAGACCCAGTACTTC.